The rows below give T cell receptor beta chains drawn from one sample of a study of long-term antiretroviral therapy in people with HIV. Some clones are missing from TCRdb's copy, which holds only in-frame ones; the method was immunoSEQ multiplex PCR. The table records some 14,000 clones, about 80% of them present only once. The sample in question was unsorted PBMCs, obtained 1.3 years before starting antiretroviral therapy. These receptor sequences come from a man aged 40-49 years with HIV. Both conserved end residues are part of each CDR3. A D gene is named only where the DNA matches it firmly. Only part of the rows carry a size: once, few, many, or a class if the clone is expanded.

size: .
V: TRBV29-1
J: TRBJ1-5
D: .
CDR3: CSVGGHSSNQPQHF
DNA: TGCAGCGTTGGGGGGCATTCCAGCAATCAGCCCCAGCATTTT

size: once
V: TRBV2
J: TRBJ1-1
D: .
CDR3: CASSEAGRAKAFF
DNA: TGTGCCAGCAGTGAAGCGGGGCGGGCAAAAGCTTTCTTT

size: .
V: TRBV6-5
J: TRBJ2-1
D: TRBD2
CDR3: CASSLQRTSVNEQFF
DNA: TGTGCCAGCAGTTTACAGCGGACTAGTGTGAATGAGCAGTTCTTC

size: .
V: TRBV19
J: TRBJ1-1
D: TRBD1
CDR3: CASSIAGQRAFF
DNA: TGTGCCAGTAGTATAGCGGGACAGAGAGCTTTCTTT

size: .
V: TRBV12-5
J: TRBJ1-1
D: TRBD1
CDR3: CASGGGQGWAEAFF
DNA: TGTGCTAGTGGTGGCGGACAGGGGTGGGCTGAAGCTTTCTTT

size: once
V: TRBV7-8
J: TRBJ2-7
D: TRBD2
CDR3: CASSVTSGGYEQYF
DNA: TGTGCCAGCAGCGTGACTAGCGGGGGCTACGAGCAGTACTTC

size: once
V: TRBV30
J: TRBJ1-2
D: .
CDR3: CAWSGGRGSDGYTF
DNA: TGTGCCTGGAGTGGAGGGCGGGGGTCCGATGGCTACACCTTC

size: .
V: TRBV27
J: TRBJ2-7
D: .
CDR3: CASSFRNSQVRVSEQYF
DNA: TGTGCCAGCAGTTTCCGAAACTCACAGGTGAGAGTGAGCGAGCAGTACTTC

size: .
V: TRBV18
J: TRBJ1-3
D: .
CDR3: CASSPASSGNTIYF
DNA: TGTGCCAGCTCACCAGCGAGCTCTGGAAACACCATATATTTT

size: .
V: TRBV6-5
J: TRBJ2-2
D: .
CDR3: CASSRGLSNTGELFF
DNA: TGTGCCAGCAGTCGGGGACTGTCGAACACCGGGGAGCTGTTTTTT

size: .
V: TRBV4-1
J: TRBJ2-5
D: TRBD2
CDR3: CASSQGPLAGGRETQYF
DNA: TGCGCCAGCAGCCAAGGTCCACTAGCGGGGGGGCGGGAGACCCAGTACTTC

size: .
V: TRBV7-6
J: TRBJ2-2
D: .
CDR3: CASSLSGVVTGELFF
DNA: TGTGCCAGCAGCTTATCAGGGGTGGTTACCGGGGAGCTGTTTTTT

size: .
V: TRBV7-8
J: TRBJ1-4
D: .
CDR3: CASSRNRDPLEKLFF
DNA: TGTGCCAGCAGCCGAAACCGGGACCCACTAGAAAAACTGTTTTTT

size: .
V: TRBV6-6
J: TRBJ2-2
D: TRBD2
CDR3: CASSPARTAGAGELFF
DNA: TGTGCCAGCAGTCCCGCACGTACCGCGGGGGCCGGGGAGCTGTTTTTT

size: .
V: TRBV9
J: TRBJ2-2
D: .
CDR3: CASSVVSQGELFF
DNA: TGTGCCAGCAGCGTAGTCTCGCAGGGGGAGCTGTTTTTT

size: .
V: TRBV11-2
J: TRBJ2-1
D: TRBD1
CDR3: CASGGQANNEQFF
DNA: TGTGCCAGCGGCGGACAGGCCAACAATGAGCAGTTCTTC

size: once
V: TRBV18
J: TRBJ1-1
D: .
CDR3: CASSPRGRTEAFF
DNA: TGTGCCAGCTCACCAAGGGGTAGGACTGAAGCTTTCTTT

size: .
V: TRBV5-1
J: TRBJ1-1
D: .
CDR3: CASSLDWGGTVNTEAFF
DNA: TGCGCCAGCAGCTTGGACTGGGGGGGGACCGTGAACACTGAAGCTTTCTTT

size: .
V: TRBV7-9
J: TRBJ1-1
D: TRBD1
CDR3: CASSPFGQEKAFF
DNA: TGTGCCAGCAGCCCCTTCGGACAGGAGAAAGCTTTCTTT

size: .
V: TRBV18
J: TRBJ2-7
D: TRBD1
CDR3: CASSLGTGRSYEQYF
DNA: TGTGCCAGCTCGCTCGGGACAGGAAGATCCTACGAGCAGTACTTC